This T cell receptor (beta chain) originates from a study of control samples from healthy donors and cancer patients. V was clipped by 6 bases and J by 9 bases; unmatched bases: 11. CDR3 size: 15 residues. Germline CDR1 MNHEY, CDR2 SVGEGT. Generated by immunoSEQ multiplex PCR, the TCRdb table keeps only in-frame clones and is missing some. The data show approximately 100,000 clones, roughly four fifths seen once. The TCR sequence derives from a man in his 60s in good health. The rearrangement joins TRBV6-2 or TRBV6-3 to TRBJ2-7; 13 nucleotides line up with TRBD2. Sequencing was done on a sample of blood. The CDR3 bases are TGTGCCAGCAGCCGTGGGACTAGCGGGACCGGGGGGCAGTACTTC. Translating it yields CASSRGTSGTGGQYF.